The T cell receptor beta chain described here comes from a study of cytomegalovirus exposure and HLA in healthy donors. Trimming left V 7 bases short and J 2 bases short, with 17 bases between. Germline lookup yields CDR1 SEHNR and CDR2 FQNEAQ (reference sequence). The CDR3 extends over 15 amino acids. General study results and limits: Cytomegalovirus-associated TCR beta chains were listed, numbering under 200. Segments of the TCR beta V type were, in most cases, productive about 87% or about 30% of the time in an earlier analysis.

Primers for the PCR totalled 60 Vbeta and 13 Jbeta. The assay was immunoSEQ multiplex PCR, and TCRdb's table has in-frame clones only and misses some. The sample yields about 140,000 clones, about four fifths seen once. In the case of this clone: What it recognizes is unknown.

The sequencing sample was made of PBMCs. The chain has TRBV7-9 and TRBJ2-5; D is perhaps TRBD2 (6 bases). This receptor was obtained from a young man in good health and CMV-seropositive. CDR3 sequence: CASTIEGLIQETQYF. The CDR3 DNA reads as TGTGCCAGCACCATTGAGGGACTGATTCAAGAGACCCAGTACTTC.